This T cell receptor (beta chain) comes out of a study of blood T cell repertoires in COVID-19. The wider study: From T cells, B-cell-depleted T cells, or PBMCs came the material, which was cDNA or gDNA.

Sequencing used immunoSEQ multiplex PCR; TCRdb keeps in-frame clones, though not all of them. The data contain about 110,000 clones, approximately 90% of them singletons. Trimming pared 3 bases from V and 6 bases from J, leaving 18 bases between. The CDR3 is 15 residues long. The germline V gene has CDR1 SGDLS and CDR2 YYNGEE. The J gene is TRBJ1-1, the V gene TRBV9, with a tentative D call TRBD1 (6 bases). Sequenced: peripheral blood. This receptor was taken from a human donor in a cohort sampled during active COVID-19. CDR3 sequence: CASSGQALPLAEAFF. CDR3 DNA: TGTGCCAGCAGCGGACAGGCGCTCCCGCTCGCTGAAGCTTTCTTT.